This T cell receptor beta chain was identified during a study of beta chain features in type 1 diabetes. Study at large: Patients were similar to healthy donors in age and gender (as well as in cell yields).

Study results and limitations: Moderate but significant shortening of TCRB CDR3s was recorded in all four CD4+ subsets from Type 1 diabetes patients. Lower insertion and higher deletion counts appeared at VDJ junctions in type 1 diabetes patients.

Researchers reported sorting CD4+ naive, central memory, regulatory and stem cell-like memory cells via CD45RO/CCR7/CD25/CD127/CD95/CD27. Every bit of the isolated RNA underwent reverse transcription, so sequencing read expressed TCRB transcripts. Sequencing was performed with immunoSEQ multiplex PCR; in TCRdb, only in-frame clones are kept and a portion is missing. Here the sample spans 140,000 or so clones, around an eighth being singletons. This clone has more than one count but fewer than ten. What it binds is not known. The CDR3 totals 16 residues. Germline V gene sequence: CDR1 SGDLS, CDR2 YYNGEE. The V gene end was trimmed by 0 bases and the J gene end by 1 base; junction bases not matched to a gene: 5.

The rearrangement joins TRBV9 to TRBJ1-1, with TRBD1 identical over 8 bases. Sample: central memory CD4+ T cells from blood. The TCR sequence derives from a man aged 18 to 30 with type 1 diabetes. The CDR3 sequence is CASSVGSGGSNTEAFF. The CDR3 DNA sequence: TGTGCCAGCAGCGTAGGATCAGGGGGCTCGAACACTGAAGCTTTCTTT. The full variable domain, its missing parts supplied by reference TRBV9 and TRBJ1-1, is DSGVTQTPKHLITATGQRVTLRCSPRSGDLSVYWYQQSLDQGLQFLIQYYNGEERAKGNILERFSAQQFPDLHSELNLSSLELGDSALYFCASSVGSGGSNTEAFFGQGTRLTVV.